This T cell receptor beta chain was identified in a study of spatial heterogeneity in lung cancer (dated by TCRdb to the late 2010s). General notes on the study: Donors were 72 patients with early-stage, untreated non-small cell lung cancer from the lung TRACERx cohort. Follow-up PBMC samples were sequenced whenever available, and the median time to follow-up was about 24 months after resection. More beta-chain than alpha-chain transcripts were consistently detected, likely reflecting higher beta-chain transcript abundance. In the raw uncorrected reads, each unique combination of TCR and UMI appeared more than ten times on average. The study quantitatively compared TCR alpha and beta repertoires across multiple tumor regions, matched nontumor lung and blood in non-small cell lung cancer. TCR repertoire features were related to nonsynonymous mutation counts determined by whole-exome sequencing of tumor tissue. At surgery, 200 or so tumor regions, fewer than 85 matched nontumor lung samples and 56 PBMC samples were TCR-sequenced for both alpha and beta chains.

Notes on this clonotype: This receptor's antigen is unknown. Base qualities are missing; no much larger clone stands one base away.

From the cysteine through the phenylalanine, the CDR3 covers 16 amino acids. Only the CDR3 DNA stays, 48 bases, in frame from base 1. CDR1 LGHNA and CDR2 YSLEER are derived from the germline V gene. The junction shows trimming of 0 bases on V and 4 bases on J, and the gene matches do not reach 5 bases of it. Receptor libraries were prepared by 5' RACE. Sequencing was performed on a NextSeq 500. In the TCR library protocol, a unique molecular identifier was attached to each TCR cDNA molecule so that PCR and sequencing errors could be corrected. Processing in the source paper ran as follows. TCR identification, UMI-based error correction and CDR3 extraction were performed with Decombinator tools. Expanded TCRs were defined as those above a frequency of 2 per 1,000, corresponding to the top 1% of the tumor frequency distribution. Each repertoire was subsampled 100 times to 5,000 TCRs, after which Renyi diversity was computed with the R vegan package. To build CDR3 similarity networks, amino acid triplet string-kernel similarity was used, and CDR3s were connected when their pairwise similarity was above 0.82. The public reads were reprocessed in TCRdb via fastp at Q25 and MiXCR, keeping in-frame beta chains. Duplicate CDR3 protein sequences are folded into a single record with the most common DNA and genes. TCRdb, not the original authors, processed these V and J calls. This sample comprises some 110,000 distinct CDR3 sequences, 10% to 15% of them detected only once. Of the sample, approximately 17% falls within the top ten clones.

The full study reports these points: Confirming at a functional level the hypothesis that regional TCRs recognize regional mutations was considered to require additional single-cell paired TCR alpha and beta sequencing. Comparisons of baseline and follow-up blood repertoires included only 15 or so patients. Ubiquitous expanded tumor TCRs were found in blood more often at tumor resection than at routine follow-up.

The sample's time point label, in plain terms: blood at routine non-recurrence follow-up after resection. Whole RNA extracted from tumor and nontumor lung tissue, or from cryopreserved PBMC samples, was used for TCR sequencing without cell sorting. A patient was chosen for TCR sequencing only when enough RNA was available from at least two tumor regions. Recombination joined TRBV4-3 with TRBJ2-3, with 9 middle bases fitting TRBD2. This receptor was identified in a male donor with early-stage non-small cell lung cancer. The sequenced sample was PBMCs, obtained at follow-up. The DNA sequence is TGCGCCAGCAGCCAAGAAGGCGGGGGGGTGGCAGATACGCAGTATTTT. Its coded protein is CASSQEGGGVADTQYF.